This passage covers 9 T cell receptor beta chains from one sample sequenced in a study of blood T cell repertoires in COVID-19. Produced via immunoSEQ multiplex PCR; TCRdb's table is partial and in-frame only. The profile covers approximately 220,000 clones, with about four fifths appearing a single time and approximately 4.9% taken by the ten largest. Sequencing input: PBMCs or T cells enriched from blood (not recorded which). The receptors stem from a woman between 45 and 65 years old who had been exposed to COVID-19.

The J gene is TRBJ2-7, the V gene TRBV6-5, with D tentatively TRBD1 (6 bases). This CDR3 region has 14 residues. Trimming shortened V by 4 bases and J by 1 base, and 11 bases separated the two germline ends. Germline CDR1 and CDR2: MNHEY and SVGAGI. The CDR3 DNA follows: TGTGCCAGCAGTTCACCCGACAGGTCCTACGAGCAGTACTTC. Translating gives CASSSPDRSYEQYF.

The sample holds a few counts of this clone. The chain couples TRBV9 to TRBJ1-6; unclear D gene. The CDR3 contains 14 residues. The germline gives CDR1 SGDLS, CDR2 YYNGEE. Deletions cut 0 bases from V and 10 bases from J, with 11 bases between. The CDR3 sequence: CASSVGGSGSPLHF. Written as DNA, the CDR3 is TGTGCCAGCAGCGTAGGAGGATCTGGGTCACCCCTCCACTTT.

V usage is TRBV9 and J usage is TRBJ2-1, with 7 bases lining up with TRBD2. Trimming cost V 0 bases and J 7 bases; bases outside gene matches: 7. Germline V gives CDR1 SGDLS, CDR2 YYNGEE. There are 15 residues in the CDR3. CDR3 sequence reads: CASSVGFGGRNEQFF. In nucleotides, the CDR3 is TGTGCCAGCAGCGTAGGATTCGGGGGGAGGAATGAGCAGTTCTTC. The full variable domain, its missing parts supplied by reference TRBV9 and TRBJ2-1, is DSGVTQTPKHLITATGQRVTLRCSPRSGDLSVYWYQQSLDQGLQFLIQYYNGEERAKGNILERFSAQQFPDLHSELNLSSLELGDSALYFCASSVGFGGRNEQFFGPGTRLTVL.

CDR3 loop: CASSLAARNTEAFF. For the CDR3, the DNA is TGTGCCAGCAGCTTAGCGGCCAGGAACACTGAAGCTTTCTTT. The gene calls are TRBV7-2 and TRBJ1-1; no clear D. V was cut by 0 bases and J by 1 base, with 6 bases left in between. The germline V gene has CDR1 SGHTA and CDR2 FQGNSA. The CDR3 spans 14 residues.

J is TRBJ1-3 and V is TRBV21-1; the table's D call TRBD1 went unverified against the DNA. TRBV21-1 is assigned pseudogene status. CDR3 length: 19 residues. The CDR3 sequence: CASSKRSPTTGQPGDTIYF. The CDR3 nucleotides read TGTGCCAGCAGCAAGCGTTCCCCTACCACGGGACAGCCCGGAGACACCATATATTTT.

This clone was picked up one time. The DNA for the CDR3 is TGTGCCAGCAGCCCAAACAGGGGCGGTAATTCACCCCTCCACTTT. Translating gives CASSPNRGGNSPLHF. The rearrangement joins TRBV6-2 or TRBV6-3 to TRBJ1-6, with 7 bases identical to TRBD1. The CDR3 consists of 15 residues. Germline CDR1 and CDR2: MNHEY and SVGEGT. Trimming removed 6 bases from V and 6 bases from J; junction bases left unmatched: 8.

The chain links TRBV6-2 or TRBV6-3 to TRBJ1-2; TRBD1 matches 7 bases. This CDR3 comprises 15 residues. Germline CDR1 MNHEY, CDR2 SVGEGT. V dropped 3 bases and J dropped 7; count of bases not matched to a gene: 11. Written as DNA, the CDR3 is TGTGCCAGCAGTTATCAGGGCCCAGGGGGGATTGGCTACACCTTC. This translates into CASSYQGPGGIGYTF.

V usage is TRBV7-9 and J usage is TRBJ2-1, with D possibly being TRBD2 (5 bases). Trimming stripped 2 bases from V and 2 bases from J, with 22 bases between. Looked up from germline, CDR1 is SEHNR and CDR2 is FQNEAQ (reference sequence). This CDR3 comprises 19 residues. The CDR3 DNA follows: TGTGCCAGCAGCTTACGACCCATCGGAGGTAAGAAGACCTACAATGAGCAGTTCTTC. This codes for CASSLRPIGGKKTYNEQFF.

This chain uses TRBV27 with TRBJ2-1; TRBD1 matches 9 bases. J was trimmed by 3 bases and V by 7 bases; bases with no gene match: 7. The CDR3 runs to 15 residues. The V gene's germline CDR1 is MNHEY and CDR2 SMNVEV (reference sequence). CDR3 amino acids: CASITTGQGYNEQFF. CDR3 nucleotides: TGTGCCAGCATTACTACGGGACAGGGCTACAATGAGCAGTTCTTC.